The source of this T cell receptor beta chain is a study of T-cell memory formation after mild COVID-19. In the study overall: Largely donor-specific TCR clusters were found.

About this clonotype: Its antigen is currently unknown.

Trimming pared 2 bases from V and 2 bases from J, leaving 21 bases between. From germline, CDR1 is SEHNR and CDR2 FQNEAQ (reference sequence). This CDR3 comprises 19 residues. Regarding the study as a whole: The study detected some responding clones in pre-infection memory, suggesting cross-reactive memory joined. Day 37-peaking second-wave clones had unconfirmed SARS-CoV-2 specificity. Contracting CD4+ clones sat mainly in CM and EM; CD8+ in EMRA.

TCRdb reprocessed the 5' RACE reads with MiXCR, giving one entry per CDR3 protein. The sample holds over 150,000 distinct CDR3 sequences, about a fifth seen once. The material sequenced was PBMCs or a T cell subset sorted from them (not recorded which). The TCR was taken from a man in his late teens or twenties who had mild COVID-19 (a few samples of this study predate the infection). Cell type and time point are not known. The chain is built from TRBV7-9 and TRBJ1-4, with D maybe TRBD1 (5 bases). In nucleotides, the CDR3 is TGTGCCAGCAGCTTAATGTCTTTCGCAGGGTTGAGGACTAATGAAAAACTGTTTTTT. Translating it yields CASSLMSFAGLRTNEKLFF.